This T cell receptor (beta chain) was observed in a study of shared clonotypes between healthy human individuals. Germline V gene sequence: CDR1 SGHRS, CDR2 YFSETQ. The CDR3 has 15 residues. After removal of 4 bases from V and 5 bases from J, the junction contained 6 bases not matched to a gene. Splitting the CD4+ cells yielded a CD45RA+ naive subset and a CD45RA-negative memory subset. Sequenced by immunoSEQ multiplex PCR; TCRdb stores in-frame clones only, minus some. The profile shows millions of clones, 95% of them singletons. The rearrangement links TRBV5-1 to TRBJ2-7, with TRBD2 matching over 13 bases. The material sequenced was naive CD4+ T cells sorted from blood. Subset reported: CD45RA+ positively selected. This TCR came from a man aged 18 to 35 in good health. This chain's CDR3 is CASSRGLAGDNEQYF. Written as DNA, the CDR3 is TGCGCCAGCAGCCGCGGACTAGCGGGGGATAACGAGCAGTACTTC.